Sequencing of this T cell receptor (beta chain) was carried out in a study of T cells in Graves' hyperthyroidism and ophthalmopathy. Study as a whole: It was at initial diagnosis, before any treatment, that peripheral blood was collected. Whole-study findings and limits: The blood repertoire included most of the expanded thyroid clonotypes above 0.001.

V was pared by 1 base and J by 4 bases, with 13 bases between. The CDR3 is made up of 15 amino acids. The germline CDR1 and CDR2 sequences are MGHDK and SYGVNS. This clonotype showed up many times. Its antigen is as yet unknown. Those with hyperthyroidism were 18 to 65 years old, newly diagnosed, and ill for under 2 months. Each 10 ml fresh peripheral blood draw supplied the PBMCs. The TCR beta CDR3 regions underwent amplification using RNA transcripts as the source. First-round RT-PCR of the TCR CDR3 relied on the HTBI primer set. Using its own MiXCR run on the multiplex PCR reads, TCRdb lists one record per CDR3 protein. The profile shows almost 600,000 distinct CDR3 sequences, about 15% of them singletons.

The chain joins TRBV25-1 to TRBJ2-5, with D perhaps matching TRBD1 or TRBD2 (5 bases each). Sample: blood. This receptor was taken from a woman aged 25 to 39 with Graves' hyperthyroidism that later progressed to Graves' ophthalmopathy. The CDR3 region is CASSESDWGRETQYF. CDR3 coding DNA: TGTGCCAGCAGTGAATCTGACTGGGGGAGAGAGACCCAGTACTTC.